The clone carrying this T cell receptor (beta chain) occurred a few times. Germline CDR1 and CDR2: WNHNN and SYGVQD (reference sequence). V was clipped by 6 bases and J by 5 bases, with 10 bases between them. The CDR3 loop spans 13 amino acids. Only in-frame clones appear in the TCRdb table, and some are missing; sequencing was by immunoSEQ multiplex PCR. Found here are 65,000 to 75,000 clones, roughly 84% of them singletons; the top ten hold roughly 2%. The data stem from a study of OX40 agonist ivuxolimab in advanced cancers. The sample was CD4+ or CD8+ T cells sorted from blood, taken in a trial of the OX40 agonist ivuxolimab. This receptor was taken from an adult with an advanced solid tumor such as melanoma, head and neck, liver or kidney cancer. V usage is TRBV10-1 and J usage is TRBJ2-2, with D perhaps being TRBD1 or TRBD2 (6 bases each). The CDR3 loop reads CASSRGLTGELFF. DNA of the CDR3: TGCGCCAGCAGCCGGGGGCTTACCGGGGAGCTGTTTTTT.